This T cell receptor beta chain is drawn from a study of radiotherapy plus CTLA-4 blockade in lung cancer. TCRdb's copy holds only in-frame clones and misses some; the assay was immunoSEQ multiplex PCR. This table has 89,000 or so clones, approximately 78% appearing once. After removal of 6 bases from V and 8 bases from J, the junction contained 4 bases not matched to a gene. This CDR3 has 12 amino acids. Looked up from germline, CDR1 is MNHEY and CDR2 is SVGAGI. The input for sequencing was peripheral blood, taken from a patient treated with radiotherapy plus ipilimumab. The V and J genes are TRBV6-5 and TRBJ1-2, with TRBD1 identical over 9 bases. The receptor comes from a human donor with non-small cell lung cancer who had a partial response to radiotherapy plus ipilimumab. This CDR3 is CASSPGTGGYTF. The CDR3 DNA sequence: TGTGCCAGCAGCCCGGGGACAGGGGGCTACACCTTC.